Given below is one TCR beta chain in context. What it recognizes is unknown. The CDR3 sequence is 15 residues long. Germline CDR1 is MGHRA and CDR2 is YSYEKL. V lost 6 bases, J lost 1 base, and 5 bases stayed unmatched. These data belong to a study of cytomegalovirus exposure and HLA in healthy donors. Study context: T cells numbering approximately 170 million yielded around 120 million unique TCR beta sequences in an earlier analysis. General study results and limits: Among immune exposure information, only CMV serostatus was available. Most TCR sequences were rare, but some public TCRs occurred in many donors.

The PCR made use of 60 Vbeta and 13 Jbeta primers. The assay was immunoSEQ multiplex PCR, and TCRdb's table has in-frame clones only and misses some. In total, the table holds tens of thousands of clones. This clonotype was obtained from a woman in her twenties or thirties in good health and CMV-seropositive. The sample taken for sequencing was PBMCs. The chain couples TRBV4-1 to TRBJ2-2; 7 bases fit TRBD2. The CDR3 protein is CASRGVAGNTGELFF. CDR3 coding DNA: TGCGCCAGCAGGGGTGTAGCGGGGAACACCGGGGAGCTGTTTTTT.